The T cell receptor beta chain under discussion was sequenced for a study of blood T cell repertoires in COVID-19. Looking at the study overall: Acute and convalescent COVID-19 specimens originated in the United States, Italy and Spain.

Profiled with immunoSEQ multiplex PCR; TCRdb holds only in-frame clones, not every one. The profile shows 45,000 to 55,000 clones, around 73% of them singletons. This receptor was identified in a woman in her forties or fifties with acute COVID-19. Sequenced material: PBMCs or T cells enriched from blood (not recorded which).

The CDR3 nucleotides read TGTGCCAGCACTAGGAGGGAGAGGACAGGGTATAACTATGGCTACACCTTC. This encodes CASTRRERTGYNYGYTF. The chain uses TRBV28 and TRBJ1-2, with 8 bases lining up with TRBD1. This CDR3 comprises 17 residues. The junction had 14 bases not matched to a gene; V was cut back by 7 bases and J by 1 base. Germline CDR1 reads MDHEN; CDR2 reads SYDVKM.